These 17 T cell receptor beta chains originate from one sample sequenced in a study of blood T cell repertoires in COVID-19. Libraries were prepared by immunoSEQ multiplex PCR; TCRdb keeps only in-frame clonotypes and omits some of them. Of around 230,000 clones listed, around four fifths are singletons. Sample: peripheral blood. The receptor set was obtained from a woman aged 60-75 years with active or convalescent COVID-19.

This chain uses TRBV19 with TRBJ1-5; possibly TRBD1 for D (5 bases). The CDR3 spans 19 residues. Germline V gene lookup returns CDR1 LNHDA and CDR2 SQIVND (reference sequence). V lost 3 bases to trimming and J lost 0 bases, with 21 bases between them. The CDR3 loop reads CASSIRLTVRRYSNQPQHF. The CDR3 nucleotides read TGTGCCAGTAGTATCCGTCTGACAGTCCGTCGGTATAGCAATCAGCCCCAGCATTTT. The full variable domain, in which reference TRBV19 and TRBJ1-5 provide the parts outside the CDR3, is DGGITQSPKYLFRKEGQNVTLSCEQNLNHDAMYWYRQDPGQGLRLIYYSQIVNDFQKGDIAEGYSVSREKKESFPLTVTSAQKNPTAFYLCASSIRLTVRRYSNQPQHFGDGTRLSIL.

This clone appeared a few times. The chain couples TRBV18 to TRBJ1-2, with 8 bases lining up with TRBD1. This CDR3 spans 16 amino acids. The junction had 13 bases not matched to a gene; V was cut back by 3 bases and J by 7 bases. Per the germline V gene, CDR1 is KGHSH and CDR2 is LQKENI. CDR3 sequence: CASSPEQGGGRSGYTF. The CDR3 DNA reads as TGTGCCAGCTCACCCGAACAGGGGGGCGGTCGTTCTGGCTACACCTTC. Complete variable domain (other parts from reference TRBV18 and TRBJ1-2): NAGVMQNPRHLVRRRGQEARLRCSPMKGHSHVYWYRQLPEEGLKFMVYLQKENIIDESGMPKERFSAEFPKEGPSILRIQQVVRGDSAAYFCASSPEQGGGRSGYTFGSGTRLTVV.

This chain connects TRBV6-5 to TRBJ2-3, with D possibly matching TRBD2 (6 bases). Looked up from germline, CDR1 is MNHEY and CDR2 is SVGAGI. The length of the CDR3 is 14 residues. The ends were cut back, 6 bases at V and 4 bases at J, with 14 bases in the middle. CDR3 nucleotide sequence: TGTGCCAGCAGGCGGGGCAGTGTCGCAGATACGCAGTATTTT. It encodes CASRRGSVADTQYF.

The chain couples TRBV27 to TRBJ2-1; D perhaps matches TRBD1 (5 bases). Trimming left V 3 bases short and J 6 bases short, with 9 bases between. Germline V CDR1 and CDR2: MNHEY, SMNVEV (reference sequence). The CDR3 runs 13 residues. CDR3 bases: TGTGCCAGCAGTTTCGACAGAAGCAATGAGCAGTTCTTC. This translates into CASSFDRSNEQFF.

This clone was seen once. The chain uses TRBV21-1 and TRBJ1-5. TRBV21-1 is recorded as a pseudogene. The CDR3 contains 14 residues. CDR3 amino acids: CASRGSRARQPQHF. The CDR3 DNA reads as TGTGCCAGCCGCGGGAGCAGGGCAAGGCAGCCCCAGCATTTT.

The rearrangement joins TRBV19 to TRBJ2-3, with D possibly matching TRBD2 (5 bases). V was trimmed by 3 bases and J by 8 bases, leaving 15 bases between them. The CDR3 has 14 amino acids. CDR1 is LNHDA and CDR2 is SQIVND in the germline V gene (reference sequence). In DNA, the CDR3 is TGTGCCAGTAGTATGGTGCAGGCTCGGGGTACGCAGTATTTT. Its protein product is CASSMVQARGTQYF.

The chain combines TRBV6-5 with TRBJ1-1; D may be TRBD1 (6 bases). This CDR3 contains 13 residues. CDR1 and CDR2 (germline): MNHEY, SVGAGI. V lost 2 bases and J 2 bases, leaving 6 bases between the germline ends. CDR3 bases: TGTGCCAGCAGTTACGGGGGCAACACTGAAGCTTTCTTT. Residues: CASSYGGNTEAFF.

The chain combines TRBV30 with TRBJ1-1; tentative D call: TRBD1 (5 bases). Trimming stripped 0 bases from V and 3 bases from J, with 11 bases between. CDR1 and CDR2 (germline): GTSNPN, SVGIG (reference sequence). CDR3 length: 14 residues. The CDR3 sequence: CAWSVRGRDTEAFF. Written as DNA, the CDR3 is TGTGCCTGGAGTGTAAGGGGAAGGGACACTGAAGCTTTCTTT.

The gene calls are TRBV5-6 and TRBJ2-3; 12 nucleotides line up with TRBD1. CDR1 SGHDT and CDR2 YYEEEE come from the germline V gene. Trimming at V came to 4 bases and at J to 0 bases, leaving 9 bases not matched to a gene. The CDR3 has 18 residues. CDR3 sequence (DNA): TGTGCCAGCAGCCTCTTGGGACAGGGGGCTGAAAGCACAGATACGCAGTATTTT. Protein sequence: CASSLLGQGAESTDTQYF. Together with reference TRBV5-6 and TRBJ2-3, the CDR3 gives the full variable domain: DAGVTQSPTHLIKTRGQQVTLRCSPKSGHDTVSWYQQALGQGPQFIFQYYEEEERQRGNFPDRFSGHQFPNYSSELNVNALLLGDSALYLCASSLLGQGAESTDTQYFGPGTRLTVL.

The genes are TRBV6-2 or TRBV6-3 and TRBJ1-2; D may be TRBD1 (6 bases). Germline CDR1 reads MNHEY; CDR2 reads SVGEGT. Trimming removed 2 bases at V and 10 bases at J, with 8 bases between. There are 11 residues in the CDR3. CDR3 DNA: TGTGCCAGCAGTTACGGACAGTCCTACACCTTC. Translation gives CASSYGQSYTF.

This chain joins TRBV7-9 and TRBJ1-1; D is undetermined. V lost 1 base and J 8 bases, leaving 8 bases between the germline ends. The CDR3 has 12 amino acids. The germline CDR1 and CDR2 sequences are SEHNR and FQNEAQ (reference sequence). The CDR3 nucleotides are TGTGCCAGCAGCTTAGACAGACCCGAAGCTTTCTTT. Translating gives CASSLDRPEAFF.

The chain is built from TRBV5-8 and TRBJ1-4; 11 nucleotides agree with TRBD1. V dropped 1 base and J dropped 3; count of bases not matched to a gene: 2. Germline CDR1 is SGHTS and CDR2 is YDEGEE. The CDR3 runs to 16 residues. The CDR3 bases are TGTGCCAGCAGCTTGTTGGGACAGGGGGCTAATGAAAAACTGTTTTTT. Its translation: CASSLLGQGANEKLFF.

The J gene is TRBJ2-1, the V gene TRBV11-2; 9 bases match TRBD1. Unmatched junction bases numbered 6, after V lost 5 bases and J lost 7 bases. The CDR3 extends over 14 amino acids. In germline, CDR1 is SGHAT, CDR2 FQNNGV. CDR3 DNA: TGTGCCAGCAGCGAACGGGACAGGGTAAATGAGCAGTTCTTC. This codes for CASSERDRVNEQFF. The full variable domain, with the rest looked up from reference TRBV11-2 and TRBJ2-1, is EAGVAQSPRYKIIEKRQSVAFWCNPISGHATLYWYQQILGQGPKLLIQFQNNGVVDDSQLPKDRFSAERLKGVDSTLKIQPAKLEDSAVYLCASSERDRVNEQFFGPGTRLTVL.

The chain has TRBV3-1 (or the pseudogene TRBV3-2) and TRBJ2-7; TRBD1 matches at 11 bases. CDR1 LGHDT and CDR2 YNNKEL come from the germline V gene (reference sequence). The CDR3 is 15 amino acids. With V trimmed by 1 base and J by 3 bases, 2 bases remained unmatched. The CDR3 DNA reads TGTGCCAGCAGCCAAGGGACAGGGGGCCTCTACGAGCAGTACTTC. Protein: CASSQGTGGLYEQYF.

The CDR3 spells CASSQPVWGRVVDTEAFF. CDR3 nucleotides: TGCGCCAGCAGTCAACCGGTTTGGGGGAGGGTCGTGGACACTGAAGCTTTCTTT. This chain uses TRBV4-1 with TRBJ1-1; D perhaps matches TRBD1 (5 bases). The CDR3 length is 18 residues. Trimming removed 6 bases from V and 3 bases from J, with 26 bases in between. The germline V gene encodes CDR1 MGHRA and CDR2 YSYEKL.

The chain carries TRBV7-3 and TRBJ2-1; 8 positions match TRBD2. CDR3 length: 15 residues. The junction had 8 bases not matched to a gene; V was cut back by 2 bases and J by 8 bases. The germline V gene has CDR1 SGHTA and CDR2 FQGTGA. This CDR3 is CASSLSGGAVDEQFF. The CDR3 region has the DNA TGTGCCAGCAGCTTATCCGGGGGGGCCGTTGATGAGCAGTTCTTC.

The chain employs TRBV7-9 and TRBJ1-6; no reliable D call. Germline-derived CDR1 and CDR2 are SEHNR and FQNEAQ (reference sequence). The CDR3 covers 14 residues. V lost 5 bases, J lost 11 bases, and 16 bases lay in between. CDR3 nucleotides: TGTGCCAGCAGCCCGTCACTCCTCGCGGCACCCCTCCACTTT. Protein: CASSPSLLAAPLHF.